The 32 T cell receptor beta chains below were found in one sample sequenced in a study of blood T cell repertoires in COVID-19. The assay was immunoSEQ multiplex PCR, and TCRdb's table has in-frame clones only and misses some. The sample records under 200,000 clones, around 90% being singletons. The sample comprised peripheral blood. These receptors were obtained from a woman of 80 years or more with COVID-19, enrolled during active disease.

The V call is TRBV3-1 (or the pseudogene TRBV3-2), the J call TRBJ1-6, with a possible D match to TRBD1 (5 bases). Germline CDR1 LGHDT, CDR2 YNNKEL (reference sequence). V was cut by 7 bases and J by 6 bases, with 16 bases left in between. The CDR3 runs 15 residues. In nucleotides, the CDR3 is TGTGCCAGCACCCCCCGGTGGGGGGGTAATTCACCCCTCCACTTT. Its translation is CASTPRWGGNSPLHF.

The table lists this clone with a few counts. The chain combines TRBV4-3 with TRBJ1-1; 8 nucleotides line up with TRBD1. The germline CDR1 and CDR2 sequences are LGHNA and YSLEER. The J segment lost 7 bases and the V segment lost 1 base, leaving 8 bases of the junction unmatched. The CDR3 totals 15 residues. The CDR3 coding sequence is TGCGCCAGCAGCCAAGGCCCAGGGGGCGAATATGAAGCTTTCTTT. Translated, it gives CASSQGPGGEYEAFF.

The genes are TRBV7-2 and TRBJ1-2; 11 bases map to TRBD1. With V trimmed by 3 bases and J by 4 bases, 4 bases remained unmatched. This CDR3 comprises 15 residues. From germline, CDR1 is SGHTA and CDR2 FQGNSA. The CDR3 here is CASSLDRGQGYGYTF. The CDR3 nucleotides read TGTGCCAGCAGCTTGGACAGGGGGCAAGGCTATGGCTACACCTTC.

The V gene is TRBV18, the J gene TRBJ1-2; D uncertain. V was pared by 3 bases and J by 2 bases, with 19 bases between. Germline lookup yields CDR1 KGHSH and CDR2 LQKENI. This CDR3 contains 17 residues. Here the CDR3 DNA reads TGTGCCAGCTCACCCCTCCCCCCGGGAAGGGAAAACTATGGCTACACCTTC. Its translation is CASSPLPPGRENYGYTF.

The V gene is TRBV7-6, the J gene TRBJ1-1; D may be TRBD1 (5 bases). Germline CDR1 is SGHVS and CDR2 is FNYEAQ. V was shortened by 3 bases and J by 0 bases, with 8 bases between the two germline ends. The CDR3 covers 14 residues. In DNA form, the CDR3 reads TGTGCCAGCAGCTTTTTAGGGGTGAACACTGAAGCTTTCTTT. The encoded protein is CASSFLGVNTEAFF. The complete variable domain, with remaining parts taken from reference TRBV7-6 and TRBJ1-1, reads GAGVSQSPRYKVTKRGQDVALRCDPISGHVSLYWYRQALGQGPEFLTYFNYEAQQDKSGLPNDRFSAERPEGSISTLTIQRTEQRDSAMYRCASSFLGVNTEAFFGQGTRLTVV.

This chain joins TRBV4-3 and TRBJ1-3, with 11 bases identical to TRBD1. V shed 5 bases and J 0 bases; nucleotides not matched to a gene: 9. Germline V gene data show CDR1 as LGHNA and CDR2 as YSLEER. CDR3 size: 18 residues. The CDR3 sequence is CASSYSGTGGFSGNTIYF. In nucleotides, the CDR3 is TGCGCCAGCAGCTATTCCGGGACAGGGGGTTTCTCTGGAAACACCATATATTTT.

V is TRBV7-3 and J is TRBJ2-2; a possible D gene is TRBD1 (6 bases). This CDR3 region has 17 residues. Germline assignment: CDR1 SGHTA and CDR2 FQGTGA. Trimming removed 6 bases at V and 7 bases at J, with 24 bases between. CDR3 in amino acids: CASRASAGAGQSGELFF. The CDR3 nucleotides read TGTGCCAGCAGAGCCTCAGCAGGGGCAGGGCAGAGCGGGGAGCTGTTTTTT.

The J gene is TRBJ1-2, the V gene TRBV6-2 or TRBV6-3, with a tentative D call TRBD1 (5 bases). Germline lookup yields CDR1 MNHEY and CDR2 SVGEGT. The germline V and J ends were trimmed by 0 bases and 8 bases, with 16 bases remaining between them. The CDR3 is 15 residues long. The CDR3 reads CASSYSMGLPSGYTF. CDR3 DNA sequence: TGTGCCAGCAGTTACTCGATGGGGCTCCCAAGCGGCTACACCTTC.

The chain couples TRBV5-1 to TRBJ1-2, with 7 bases matching TRBD1. J lost 0 bases, V lost 3 bases, and 5 bases had no gene match. The CDR3 runs to 15 residues. Per germline, CDR1 SGHRS and CDR2 YFSETQ. DNA for the CDR3: TGCGCCAGCAGCTCTACCGGGACAGCTAACTATGGCTACACCTTC. Protein: CASSSTGTANYGYTF.

The rearrangement joins TRBV28 to TRBJ1-2; 7 nucleotides line up with TRBD1. The ends lost 6 bases at V and 13 bases at J; junction bases unmatched: 14. There are 13 residues in the CDR3. The germline V gene has CDR1 MDHEN and CDR2 SYDVKM. The CDR3: CASSTPTDRDSTF. DNA of the CDR3: TGTGCCAGCAGCACCCCCACCGACAGGGATAGCACCTTC.

This clone was counted a few times. The CDR3 nucleotides read TGTGCCAGCAGCCAAGATCACGGCCAGGGAAGTGGCTACACCTTC. Translation: CASSQDHGQGSGYTF. The chain employs TRBV3-1 (or the pseudogene TRBV3-2) and TRBJ1-2; tentatively, D is TRBD1 (5 bases). There are 15 residues in the CDR3. Trimming pared 0 bases from V and 7 bases from J, leaving 15 bases between. Germline CDR1 LGHDT, CDR2 YNNKEL (reference sequence).

The CDR3 loop is CASSLGTDSNQPQHF. CDR3 nucleotide sequence: TGTGCCAGCAGCTTAGGGACAGATAGCAATCAGCCCCAGCATTTT. The gene calls are TRBV7-9 and TRBJ1-5, with D maybe TRBD1 (6 bases). The V and J ends lost 1 base and 0 bases respectively, with 7 bases between them. Germline CDR1 SEHNR, CDR2 FQNEAQ (reference sequence). The CDR3 has 15 residues.

The chain joins TRBV3-1 (or the pseudogene TRBV3-2) to TRBJ2-2; 11 positions agree with TRBD2. Looked up from germline, CDR1 is LGHDT and CDR2 is YNNKEL (reference sequence). V lost 4 bases and J lost 2; bases outside the gene matches: 9. CDR3 length: 18 residues. The CDR3 DNA sequence: TGTGCCAGCAGCCGACCGGGGACTAGCGGAATTAACACCGGGGAGCTGTTTTTT. It codes for CASSRPGTSGINTGELFF.

The chain employs TRBV20-1 and TRBJ1-1; D is ambiguous. V was trimmed by 5 bases and J by 9 bases, leaving 13 bases between them. The CDR3 contains 11 residues. Germline V gene lookup returns CDR1 DFQATT and CDR2 SNEGSKA (reference sequence). CDR3 nucleotides: TGCAGTGCTTACCTAACCCCCCAAGCTTTCTTT. It encodes CSAYLTPQAFF.

The chain uses TRBV19 and TRBJ2-7; D not resolved. The V gene lost 5 bases and the J gene lost 2 bases, with 13 bases spanning the gap. This CDR3 spans 14 amino acids. Germline V gives CDR1 LNHDA, CDR2 SQIVND (reference sequence). The CDR3 here is CASSPRALTYEQYF. CDR3 coding DNA: TGTGCCAGTAGTCCCCGCGCCTTAACCTACGAGCAGTACTTC.

Only one count was recorded for this clone. The V and J genes are TRBV5-4 and TRBJ1-2; possible D gene TRBD1, 5 bases. Germline V gene data show CDR1 as SGHNT and CDR2 as YYREEE (reference sequence). There are 15 residues in the CDR3. Trimming cost V 4 bases and J 6 bases, with 19 bases left between them. In nucleotides, the CDR3 is TGTGCCAGCAGCGCCCCACCAGAGGGGAGGGATGGCTACACCTTC. It is translated as CASSAPPEGRDGYTF. The full variable domain, its missing parts supplied by reference TRBV5-4 and TRBJ1-2, is ETGVTQSPTHLIKTRGQQVTLRCSSQSGHNTVSWYQQALGQGPQFIFQYYREEENGRGNFPPRFSGLQFPNYSSELNVNALELDDSALYLCASSAPPEGRDGYTFGSGTRLTVV.

There are a few counts of this clone. This chain connects TRBV7-2 to TRBJ1-1, with 7 bases fitting TRBD1. The V and J ends lost 0 bases and 2 bases, in that order; junction bases with no gene match: 3. The CDR3 runs 15 residues. CDR1 and CDR2 (germline): SGHTA, FQGNSA. The CDR3 DNA reads as TGTGCCAGCAGCTTAGCAGGGGGCGGAAACACTGAAGCTTTCTTT. Protein product: CASSLAGGGNTEAFF.

This sequence joins TRBV5-4 and TRBJ1-4; perhaps TRBD1 as D (5 bases). This CDR3 is 14 amino acids long. V lost 4 bases, J lost 4 bases, and 11 bases lay in between. CDR1 SGHNT and CDR2 YYREEE come from the germline V gene (reference sequence). This CDR3 reads CASSPGLHNEKLFF. Written as DNA, the CDR3 is TGTGCCAGCAGCCCGGGACTCCATAATGAAAAACTGTTTTTT.

In its sample, this clone was seen once. The chain carries TRBV19 and TRBJ1-1; D uncertain. CDR1 is LNHDA and CDR2 is SQIVND in the germline V gene (reference sequence). The CDR3 is 15 amino acids. Between the trimmed V and J ends, which lost 1 base and 4 bases, there was a span of 13 bases. The CDR3 DNA reads as TGTGCCAGTAGTATAGGTGGACTGGGGAGCACTGAAGCTTTCTTT. This translates into CASSIGGLGSTEAFF.

V gene TRBV21-1 combines with J gene TRBJ1-2. TRBV21-1 has pseudogene status. The CDR3 has 17 residues. This chain's CDR3 is CASSKEGAMRGSYGYTF. The CDR3 nucleotides read TGTGCCAGCAGCAAAGAGGGAGCTATGAGAGGGAGCTATGGCTACACCTTC.

This clone occurred a few times. The chain combines TRBV5-1 with TRBJ2-1, with TRBD2 identical over 10 bases. Per the germline V gene, CDR1 is SGHRS and CDR2 is YFSETQ. The ends lost 3 bases at V and 6 bases at J; junction bases unmatched: 12. This CDR3 comprises 17 residues. CDR3 DNA sequence: TGCGCCAGCAGCTCAGGGCTAGCGGGAGTACCCTTCAATGAGCAGTTCTTC. Translation gives CASSSGLAGVPFNEQFF.

As concerns this clone: Its ends do not fully match the called genes, so a read error is possible. Other nucleotide sequences from this sample produce the same CDR3. The chain employs TRBV6-5 and TRBJ1-6; D uncertain. The CDR3 totals 16 residues. CDR1 and CDR2 from the germline V gene are MNHEY and SVGAGI. For the CDR3, the DNA is TGTGCCAGCAGCTACTCGCAGGTCATCGATAATTCACCCCTCCACTTT. Encoded protein: CASSYSQVIDNSPLHF.

The chain has TRBV6-2 or TRBV6-3 and TRBJ1-4, with a weak D call TRBD1 (6 bases). Trimming removed 2 bases at V and 8 bases at J, with 12 bases between. Per germline, CDR1 MNHEY and CDR2 SVGEGT. The CDR3 extends over 14 amino acids. The CDR3 DNA reads as TGTGCCAGCAGTTACCAGGGGTTCCGCGAAAAACTGTTTTTT. This gives the protein CASSYQGFREKLFF.

V usage is TRBV6-2 or TRBV6-3 and J usage is TRBJ1-1; weak D call: TRBD1 (6 bases). CDR1 and CDR2 (germline): MNHEY, SVGEGT. This CDR3 contains 15 residues. Trimming removed 5 bases from V and 3 bases from J, with 16 bases in between. CDR3 sequence: CASSHNRVWHTEAFF. The DNA of the CDR3 is TGTGCCAGCAGTCACAACAGGGTATGGCACACTGAAGCTTTCTTT.

The rearrangement uses TRBV5-6 and TRBJ1-1; D gene ambiguous. Trimming removed 4 bases from V and 4 bases from J, with 11 bases in between. The CDR3 consists of 13 residues. Germline CDR1 reads SGHDT; CDR2 reads YYEEEE. The DNA for the CDR3 is TGTGCCAGCAGCCGAGCCCGGGGCACTGAAGCTTTCTTT. Translating gives CASSRARGTEAFF.

The chain has TRBV6-5 and TRBJ2-6; the D is unclear. Per the germline V gene, CDR1 is MNHEY and CDR2 is SVGAGI. This CDR3 has 15 residues. The germline V and J ends were trimmed by 6 bases and 0 bases, with 9 bases remaining between them. This CDR3 is CASRSSGSGANVLTF. The CDR3 coding sequence is TGTGCCAGCAGGTCCTCGGGCTCTGGGGCCAACGTCCTGACTTTC.

CDR3 in amino acids: CASSLGGGSGNTIYF. The CDR3 DNA reads TGTGCCAGCAGCTTGGGTGGGGGCAGTGGAAACACCATATATTTT. The V call is TRBV7-9, the J call TRBJ1-3, with a tentative D call TRBD1 (6 bases). Looked up from germline, CDR1 is SEHNR and CDR2 is FQNEAQ (reference sequence). The CDR3 spans 15 residues. The V and J ends lost 3 bases and 3 bases respectively, with 12 bases between them.

This chain connects TRBV28 to TRBJ2-7, with TRBD2 as a possible D gene (6 bases). CDR1 is MDHEN and CDR2 is SYDVKM in the germline V gene. CDR3 size: 14 residues. Trimming shortened V by 3 bases and J by 2 bases, and 11 bases separated the two germline ends. CDR3 region: CASSFGGNAYEQYF. Here the CDR3 DNA reads TGTGCCAGCAGTTTTGGGGGGAATGCCTACGAGCAGTACTTC.

V and J are TRBV3-1 (or the pseudogene TRBV3-2) and TRBJ2-2; 13 bases are a match to TRBD2. The CDR3 loop spans 15 amino acids. Unmatched junction bases numbered 2, after V lost 4 bases and J lost 6 bases. Germline CDR1 LGHDT, CDR2 YNNKEL (reference sequence). CDR3 DNA: TGTGCCAGCAGCCCGACTAGCGGGAGGTCCGGGGAGCTGTTTTTT. This encodes CASSPTSGRSGELFF.

The chain joins TRBV19 to TRBJ2-3; a weak D match, TRBD2 (7 bases). CDR3 length: 14 amino acids. V shed 3 bases and J shed 6 bases, with 13 bases lying between them. The germline CDR1 and CDR2 sequences are LNHDA and SQIVND (reference sequence). The CDR3, as DNA: TGTGCCAGTAGTATCCCGGGGGGCAAGGATACGCAGTATTTT. This codes for CASSIPGGKDTQYF.

This chain uses TRBV6-2 or TRBV6-3 with TRBJ2-2; 7 bases are a match to TRBD2. The V gene end was trimmed by 5 bases and the J gene end by 5 bases; junction bases not matched to a gene: 8. The CDR3 consists of 15 residues. CDR1 and CDR2 from the germline V gene are MNHEY and SVGEGT. The CDR3: CASSLRTSATGELFF. The DNA of the CDR3 is TGTGCCAGCAGTCTCCGGACTAGTGCGACCGGGGAGCTGTTTTTT.

The V call is TRBV28, the J call TRBJ1-1; the match to TRBD1 covers 8 bases. Germline lookup yields CDR1 MDHEN and CDR2 SYDVKM. CDR3 size: 13 residues. V lost 6 bases to trimming and J lost 3 bases; unmatched junction nucleotides: 3. The CDR3, as DNA: TGTGCCAGCAGCCGGACAGGGTACACTGAAGCTTTCTTT. Amino acid sequence: CASSRTGYTEAFF.